This TCR beta chain derives from a study of blood T cells in healthy people across ages. The CDR3 extends over 12 amino acids. Trimming took off 6 bases at V and 11 bases at J, with 11 bases between the two ends. Germline loops: CDR1 SGHDN, CDR2 FVKESK. A word on this clonotype: Its antigen is still unknown.

Using a J-beta primer mix together with a sample-barcoded 5' primer, a second PCR was run for about 6 to 11 cycles. Every molecule of cDNA carried a tag from a template-switch adaptor with 12 random nucleotides. TCRdb re-called the 5' RACE reads through MiXCR, storing one row per CDR3 protein. The data show fewer than 2 million distinct CDR3 sequences, about 39% seen once. Per individual sample, total RNA of at least 5.5 micrograms was extracted. General study findings and limits: Long-lived donors had more naive CD4+ cells and higher diversity than aged donors. Naive T cell percentage showed a strong correlation with the diversity of TCR beta.

This TCR was recovered from a human donor in good health. Sequenced input: blood. The V gene is TRBV14, the J gene TRBJ1-6; D not certain. The CDR3 nucleotides read TGTGCCAGCAGTCAATTGGGCGCACCCCTCCACTTT. Protein: CASSQLGAPLHF.